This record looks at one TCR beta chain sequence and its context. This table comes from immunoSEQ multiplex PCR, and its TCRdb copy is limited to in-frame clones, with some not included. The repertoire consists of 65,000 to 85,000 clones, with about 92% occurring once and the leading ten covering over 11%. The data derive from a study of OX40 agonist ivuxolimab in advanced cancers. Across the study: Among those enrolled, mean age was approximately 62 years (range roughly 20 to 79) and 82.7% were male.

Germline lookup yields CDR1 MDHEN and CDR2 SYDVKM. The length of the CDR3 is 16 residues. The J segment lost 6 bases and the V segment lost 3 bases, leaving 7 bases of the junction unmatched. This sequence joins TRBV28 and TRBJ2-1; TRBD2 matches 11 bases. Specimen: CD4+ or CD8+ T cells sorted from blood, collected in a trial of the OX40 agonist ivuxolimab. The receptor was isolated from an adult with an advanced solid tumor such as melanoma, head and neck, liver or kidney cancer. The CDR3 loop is CASSFSTSGGTNEQFF. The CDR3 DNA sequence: TGTGCCAGCAGTTTTTCTACTAGCGGGGGAACCAATGAGCAGTTCTTC.